These T cell receptor beta chains were read from a single sample in a study of blood T cell repertoires in COVID-19. Clones were sequenced by immunoSEQ multiplex PCR, and TCRdb holds only the in-frame ones, with some missing. The sample consists of about 210,000 clones, roughly 88% of them appearing once. Sequenced input: peripheral blood. The receptors originated from a man over 45 with active or convalescent COVID-19. The CDR3 runs from the conserved cysteine through the conserved F or W. The D gene is left open where the match is weak. Size tells how often a clone was seen (once, few, many) or the class of an expanded clone, and some rows leave it out.

>TRBJ1-2|.|TRBV5-5|.
TGTGCCAGCAGCTTGGGTCAGGGCAACTATGGCTACACCTTC
CASSLGQGNYGYTF
>TRBJ1-1|few|TRBV29-1|TRBD1
TGCAGCGTTGCCGGGACAGATAATGAAGCTTTCTTT
CSVAGTDNEAFF
>TRBJ2-3|.|TRBV5-6|.
TGTGCCAGCAGCTTGGCCTCGGAGTTCCCAGATACGCAGTATTTT
CASSLASEFPDTQYF
>TRBJ2-3|.|TRBV2|TRBD2
TGTGCCAGCAGTGATGGGGGGGCAGATACGCAGTATTTT
CASSDGGADTQYF
>TRBJ1-2|.|TRBV4-1|.
TGCGCCAGCAGCCAAGACGGAAGCAGGTTTAACTATGGCTACACCTTC
CASSQDGSRFNYGYTF
>TRBJ1-5|.|TRBV4-1|.
TGCGCCAGCAGCACTACTTCGGGGGGGAATAATCAGCCCCAGCATTTT
CASSTTSGGNNQPQHF
>TRBJ1-6|.|TRBV7-3|TRBD1
TGTGCCAGCAGCTTGGGTGGGGCAGGGGGTTATTCACCCCTCCACTTT
CASSLGGAGGYSPLHF
>TRBJ1-2|.|TRBV5-1|.
TGCGCCAGCAGCTCCACAGGGTTGTTACCCTTTGGCTACACCTTC
CASSSTGLLPFGYTF
>TRBJ2-7|.|TRBV28|TRBD1
TGTGCCAGCAGGCCCGGACAGGGGATCTCCTACGAGCAGTACTTC
CASRPGQGISYEQYF
>TRBJ2-1|.|TRBV2|.
TGTGCCACCACTATAGGCGGGGTCCCCTCCTACAATGAGCAGTTCTTC
CATTIGGVPSYNEQFF
>TRBJ1-1|.|TRBV6-2/TRBV6-3|.
TGTGCCAGCAGTTACGACAGTGAAGCTTTCTTT
CASSYDSEAFF
>TRBJ1-1|once|TRBV7-6|.
TGTGCCAGCAGCCACATACAGAGTGGTTCTTATGAAGCTTTCTTT
CASSHIQSGSYEAFF
>TRBJ1-5|once|TRBV19|.
TGTGCCAGTACAGGCGCATTCCTAAATCAGCCCCAGCATTTT
CASTGAFLNQPQHF
>TRBJ2-5|.|TRBV5-1|.
TGCGCCAGCAGCTCCCGGGGACTCCCGCCGGAGACCCAGTACTTC
CASSSRGLPPETQYF
>TRBJ2-5|.|TRBV7-2|TRBD2
TGTGCCAGCAGCTTATCCACGAGCGGGGGCCAAGAGACCCAGTACTTC
CASSLSTSGGQETQYF
>TRBJ1-2|.|TRBV28|TRBD1
TGTGCCAGCAGTTGGGGACAGGGGGGAATGGGCTACACCTTC
CASSWGQGGMGYTF
>TRBJ1-1|.|TRBV3-1/TRBV3-2|TRBD1
TGTGCCAGCAGCCCTCCAGGGGGCATGAACACTGAAGCTTTCTTT
CASSPPGGMNTEAFF
>TRBJ2-1|.|TRBV12-3/TRBV12-4|.
TGTGCCAGCAGGGACGGACTATACAATGAGCAGTTCTTC
CASRDGLYNEQFF
>TRBJ2-1|.|TRBV15|.
TGTGCCACCAGCAGAGGGCCCCGCCATGAGCAGTTCTTC
CATSRGPRHEQFF
>TRBJ1-2|.|TRBV25-1|TRBD1
TGTGCCAGCAGTGTAGACAGGGGGGTAAACTATGGCTACACCTTC
CASSVDRGVNYGYTF
>TRBJ2-7|.|TRBV19|.
TGTGCCACCTCTCCCGGGACTTTCAACGAGCAGTACTTC
CATSPGTFNEQYF
>TRBJ1-6|.|TRBV6-1|.
TGTGCCAGCAGTGCAGACTCCCCGGGCCGGAGGTCACCCCTCCACTTT
CASSADSPGRRSPLHF
>TRBJ1-5|.|TRBV19|.
TGTGCCAGTAGTAGGGAGATCAATCAGCCCCAGCATTTT
CASSREINQPQHF
>TRBJ1-1|.|TRBV9|.
TGTGCCAGCAGCGTACACAGCGGCACTGAAGCTTTCTTT
CASSVHSGTEAFF
>TRBJ2-5|.|TRBV4-1|TRBD2
TGCGCCAGCAGCCAAGATTGGACTAGCGGGGATACACACGAGACCCAGTACTTC
CASSQDWTSGDTHETQYF
>TRBJ1-5|.|TRBV21-1|.
TGTGCCAGCAGCAAAAAGGGGGACAGGGTGAGCAATCAGCCCCAGCATTTT
CASSKKGDRVSNQPQHF
>TRBJ2-2|once|TRBV5-1|.
TGCGCCAGCAGCTTGGCCGAGGGTCCCGGGGAGCTGTTTTTT
CASSLAEGPGELFF
>TRBJ2-1|.|TRBV6-2/TRBV6-3|.
TGTGCCAGCAGTAGCCGGACTAACAATGAGCAGTTCTTC
CASSSRTNNEQFF